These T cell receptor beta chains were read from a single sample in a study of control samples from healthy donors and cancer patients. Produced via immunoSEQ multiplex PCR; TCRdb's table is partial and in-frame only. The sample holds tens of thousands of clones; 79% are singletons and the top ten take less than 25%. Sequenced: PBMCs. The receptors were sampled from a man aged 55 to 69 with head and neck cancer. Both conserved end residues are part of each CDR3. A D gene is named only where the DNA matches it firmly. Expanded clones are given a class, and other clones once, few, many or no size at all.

CASSLQVGHGEAFF,TGCGCCAGCAGCTTGCAAGTGGGGCATGGTGAAGCTTTCTTT,TRBJ1-1,NA,NA,TRBV5-1
CATSREGGAEAFF,TGTGCCACCAGCAGAGAAGGGGGAGCTGAAGCTTTCTTT,TRBJ1-1,NA,NA,TRBV15
CASSDILRQGYTF,TGTGCCAGCAGCGATATACTAAGACAGGGCTACACCTTC,TRBJ1-2,NA,few,TRBV14
CASSLGAGRGNTGELFF,TGTGCCAGCAGTCTCGGAGCGGGGCGGGGTAACACCGGGGAGCTGTTTTTT,TRBJ2-2,TRBD2,NA,TRBV27
CASSLTGGGQETQYF,TGTGCCAGCAGTTTAACAGGGGGCGGACAAGAGACCCAGTACTTC,TRBJ2-5,TRBD1,NA,TRBV28
CASSVSRDTEAFF,TGTGCCAGCAGCGTATCCCGTGACACTGAAGCTTTCTTT,TRBJ1-1,NA,NA,TRBV9
CASSPGANYGYTF,TGTGCCAGTAGTCCGGGAGCTAACTATGGCTACACCTTC,TRBJ1-2,NA,NA,TRBV19
CASSATGGGYTF,TGTGCCAGCAGTGCCACAGGGGGTGGCTACACCTTC,TRBJ1-2,TRBD1,NA,TRBV25-1
CARGPVNEQFF,TGTGCCCGCGGTCCGGTTAATGAGCAGTTCTTC,TRBJ2-1,NA,NA,TRBV30
CASSPGQVAGELFF,TGTGCCAGCAGCCCGGGACAGGTGGCCGGGGAGCTGTTTTTT,TRBJ2-2,TRBD1,NA,TRBV5-4
CARKNEGKPGNEQFF,TGTGCCAGGAAAAACGAGGGGAAACCCGGGAATGAGCAGTTCTTC,TRBJ2-1,NA,NA,TRBV2
CASSLDRGKTQYF,TGTGCCAGCAGCTTAGACAGGGGGAAGACCCAGTACTTC,TRBJ2-5,TRBD1,NA,TRBV7-2
CATSDWADTQYF,TGTGCCACCAGTGATTGGGCAGATACGCAGTATTTT,TRBJ2-3,NA,NA,TRBV24-1
CASVPGQGESYNEQFF,TGTGCCAGTGTCCCGGGACAGGGGGAATCATACAATGAGCAGTTCTTC,TRBJ2-1,TRBD1,NA,TRBV9
CASSGPAGPYEQYF,TGTGCCAGTAGTGGGCCAGCGGGGCCCTACGAGCAGTACTTC,TRBJ2-7,TRBD2,NA,TRBV19
CASSLVGGRMNTEAFF,TGTGCCAGCAGCTTAGTGGGTGGCAGGATGAACACTGAAGCTTTCTTT,TRBJ1-1,NA,NA,TRBV7-2
CASSREGETTEAFF,TGTGCCAGCAGCCGGGAAGGTGAGACCACTGAAGCTTTCTTT,TRBJ1-1,NA,NA,TRBV3-1/TRBV3-2
CASSVEWTSGSLGNEQFF,TGTGCCAGCAGCGTAGAATGGACTAGCGGGAGCTTGGGGAATGAGCAGTTCTTC,TRBJ2-1,TRBD2,NA,TRBV9